This TCR beta chain was profiled in a study of T cell responses to AZD1222 COVID-19 vaccine. Study results and limitations: Unmutated regions of variants are reportedly targeted by nearly half of spike-specific TCRs. Seropositive status at baseline applied to only a handful of AZD1222 recipients. Repertoires were sampled only after the peak T cell response.

Regarding this clone: Its specificity is unknown.

Profiling relied on immunoSEQ multiplex PCR, and the TCRdb table lists in-frame clones only, not all of them. The repertoire holds around 160,000 clones, with under 95% as singletons. The sample was peripheral blood, taken on day 0 of AZD1222 vaccination. The TCR sequence derives from an adult in good health.

CDR3 DNA: TGTGCCAGTAGTATAGGAGGGGGATCTAACTATGGCTACACCTTC. Translation: CASSIGGGSNYGYTF. The V call is TRBV19, the J call TRBJ1-2, with D possibly TRBD1 on 6 matching bases. The germline CDR1 and CDR2 sequences are LNHDA and SQIVND (reference sequence). The CDR3 is made up of 15 amino acids. V was pared by 1 base and J by 0 bases, with 9 bases between.